Listed below are T cell receptor beta chains from one sample, sequenced in a study of blood T cells in healthy people across ages. One entry per CDR3 protein results from TCRdb running MiXCR on the 5' RACE reads. In the table there are about 1.8 million distinct CDR3 sequences, 40% to 55% of which are singletons. The source material was blood. Receptors were obtained from a woman in her thirties or forties in good health. CDR3s include the opening cysteine and the closing phenylalanine or tryptophan. The D gene is left open where the match is weak. Expanded clones are given a class, and other clones once, few, many or no size at all.

TRBJ1-5 TRBV6-2/TRBV6-3 NA NA TGTGCCAGCAGTAAACGGACAGACTATAGCAATCAGCCCCAGCATTTT CASSKRTDYSNQPQHF
TRBJ2-7 TRBV4-3 NA NA TGCGCCAGCATGGGTGAGCAGTACTTC CASMGEQYF
TRBJ2-7 TRBV20-1 few NA TGCAGTGCTAGCTGGCGGGTCTCCTACGAGCAGTACTTC CSASWRVSYEQYF
TRBJ1-6 TRBV20-1 few NA TGCAGTGCCGGGCCACCGGGAGAGAATTCACCCCTCCACTTT CSAGPPGENSPLHF
TRBJ1-2 TRBV4-1 few NA TGCGCCAGCAGCCTCCGGGACATGGGCGGCTACACCTTC CASSLRDMGGYTF
TRBJ2-7 TRBV27 NA TRBD1 TGTGCCAGCAGTCTCCAATCGACAGGGCCCTACGAGCAGTACTTC CASSLQSTGPYEQYF
TRBJ1-4 TRBV25-1 NA NA TGTGCCAGCAGTTCCCCAGCAACTAATGAAAAACTGTTTTTT CASSSPATNEKLFF
TRBJ1-2 TRBV7-2 NA NA TGTGCCAGCAGCCACTACGAGAAGGGGCCTGACTATGGCTACACCTTC CASSHYEKGPDYGYTF
TRBJ1-2 TRBV4-3 NA TRBD1 TGCGCCAGCAGCCAAGTGGTCCGGACAGGGGTGAACTACACCTTC CASSQVVRTGVNYTF
TRBJ2-3 TRBV3-1 few NA TGTGCCAGCAGCCAGGGCCCCGCTACGCAGTATTTT CASSQGPATQYF
TRBJ1-1 TRBV12-3/TRBV12-4 many NA TGTGCCAGCAGTCGGGAGAACACTGAAGCTTTCTTT CASSRENTEAFF
TRBJ2-6 TRBV4-3 NA NA TGCGCCAGCAGCCATGCCGGGACAGGGGCCAACGTCCTGACTTTC CASSHAGTGANVLTF
TRBJ2-3 TRBV6-2/TRBV6-3 few NA TGTGCCAGCAGTTACGGTTCAGGAGCAGATACGCAGTATTTT CASSYGSGADTQYF
TRBJ1-1 TRBV4-1 NA NA TGCGCCAGCAACTGGGGTGGACGGACGAACACTGAAGCTTTCTTT CASNWGGRTNTEAFF
TRBJ1-4 TRBV6-1 NA NA TGTGCCAGCAGTGAGTTCCGGACAGAAAGTAATGAAAAACTGTTTTTT CASSEFRTESNEKLFF
TRBJ2-7 TRBV28 NA NA TGTGCCAGCAGTTTGAACCGGTTGTCGTACGAGCAGTACTTC CASSLNRLSYEQYF
TRBJ2-6 TRBV28 NA TRBD1 TGTGCCATCGGGACAGGGGACTCTGGGGCCAACGTCCTGACTTTC CAIGTGDSGANVLTF
TRBJ2-6 TRBV20-1 NA NA TGCAGTGCTAACCCTCGACATCTCTCTGGGGCCAACGTCCTGACTTTC CSANPRHLSGANVLTF
TRBJ2-5 TRBV29-1 NA TRBD2 TGCAGCGCCCGCGGGGCCGGGACTAGCTACACCCAGTACTTC CSARGAGTSYTQYF
TRBJ2-5 TRBV12-3/TRBV12-4 few NA TGTGCCAGCAGTTCCCCGTTAGCCTGGGAGACCCAGTACTTC CASSSPLAWETQYF
TRBJ2-1 TRBV7-2 NA TRBD2 TGTGCCAGCAGGTCACGTCCCCCTAGCGGGGTCTACAATGAGCAGTTCTTC CASRSRPPSGVYNEQFF
TRBJ2-3 TRBV23-1 NA NA TGCGCCAGCAGTTCAAAGCCCACAGATACGCAGTATTTT CASSSKPTDTQYF
TRBJ2-5 TRBV7-2 NA TRBD2 TGTGCCAGCAGTATGGCGGGGGTTGAGACCCAGTACTTC CASSMAGVETQYF
TRBJ1-2 TRBV25-1 many NA TGTGCCAGCAGTGAACAGGGCGACTATGGCTACACCTTC CASSEQGDYGYTF
TRBJ2-1 TRBV28 NA NA TGTGCCAGCGTCTCCGGGTTTCCCAATGAGCAGTTCTTC CASVSGFPNEQFF
TRBJ2-3 TRBV6-5 once NA TGTGCCAGCAGCAAAATAGGAGGTACGCAGTATTTT CASSKIGGTQYF
TRBJ2-5 TRBV12-3/TRBV12-4 NA TRBD2 TGTGCCAGCAGGGAGCATTCTAGCGGGGGGGCAGAGACCCAGTACTTC CASREHSSGGAETQYF
TRBJ2-7 TRBV6-2/TRBV6-3 NA NA TGTGCCAGCAGTTACTCAACAGGGTCGTGGTACGAGCAGTACTTC CASSYSTGSWYEQYF
TRBJ2-4 TRBV11-2 few NA TGTGCCGCCGGCAGGGCGGCCAAAAACATTCAGTACTTC CAAGRAAKNIQYF
TRBJ2-5 TRBV4-2 NA NA TGTGCCAGCTTACGGGGCAGTGAGCAGTACTTC CASLRGSEQYF
TRBJ2-3 TRBV29-1 once NA TGCAGCGGCAGTGGGGCAGCAACAGATACGCAGTATTTT CSGSGAATDTQYF
TRBJ2-5 TRBV28 many NA TGTGCCAGCGGACGGGAGACCCAGTACTTC CASGRETQYF
TRBJ2-3 TRBV12-3/TRBV12-4 few NA TGTGCCAGCAGTTTAGCAGGTTTCGGCACAGATACGCAGTATTTT CASSLAGFGTDTQYF
TRBJ1-4 TRBV7-9 NA TRBD1 TGTGCCAGCAGCGGACAGGGATCAAATGAAAAACTGTTTTTT CASSGQGSNEKLFF
TRBJ2-3 TRBV7-2 NA NA TGTGCCAGCAGTCAGACTAGAAGCACAGATACGCAGTATTTT CASSQTRSTDTQYF
TRBJ1-1 TRBV4-1 few NA TGCGCCAGCAGCCAAGAGGAGGGTCGCGCTTTCTTT CASSQEEGRAFF
TRBJ2-4 TRBV27 few TRBD2 TGTGCCAGCACCCAAACGGTGCGGGAGAGGGACATTCAGTACTTC CASTQTVRERDIQYF
TRBJ2-5 TRBV7-2 NA TRBD1 TGTGCCAGCAGTTTCGACAGGGGCGATCAAGAGACCCAGTACTTC CASSFDRGDQETQYF
TRBJ2-7 TRBV29-1 NA TRBD2 TGCAGCGTTGATTTTTCCGGGGAGCGGGGGGACTACGAGCAGTACTTC CSVDFSGERGDYEQYF
TRBJ1-2 TRBV20-1 few TRBD1 TGCAGTGCTAGTCAGACAGGGAGAGACTATGGCTACACCTTC CSASQTGRDYGYTF
TRBJ2-1 TRBV6-2/TRBV6-3 NA NA TGTGCCAGCAGTTGCATGGACAGATACGATGAGCAGTTCTTC CASSCMDRYDEQFF
TRBJ2-1 TRBV12-3/TRBV12-4 few TRBD2 TGTGCCAGCAGTTTTCAGGCGGGGGGGACCTACAATGAGCAGTTCTTC CASSFQAGGTYNEQFF
TRBJ2-6 TRBV2 NA NA TGTGCCAGAAAAACTACAGGGACTGGGGCCAACGTCCTGACTTTC CARKTTGTGANVLTF
TRBJ1-2 TRBV7-2 NA NA TGTGCCAGCAGCCGATTCGCAGGGGATGACTATGGCTACACCTTC CASSRFAGDDYGYTF
TRBJ2-7 TRBV4-3 NA TRBD1 TGCGCCAGCAGCCAAGAGTCAGGCAGGGGGCACGAGCAGTACTTC CASSQESGRGHEQYF
TRBJ2-1 TRBV3-1 NA NA TGTGCCAGCAGCCAACTGGGGGGCTTTAATGAGCAGTTCTTC CASSQLGGFNEQFF